One and the same sample provided the 20 T cell receptor beta chains below, sequenced in a study of T cell responses to AZD1222 COVID-19 vaccine. Only in-frame clones appear in the TCRdb table, and some are missing; sequencing was by immunoSEQ multiplex PCR. The sample holds 90,000 to 100,000 clones, 85% seen once. The material was peripheral blood, obtained 28 days after the second AZD1222 dose. The receptors come from an adult who received the AZD1222 COVID-19 vaccine.

Comments on this clone: The junction shows a germline mismatch at one end, possibly a read error. The V and J genes are TRBV20-1 and TRBJ1-1, with D perhaps TRBD1 (5 bases). The CDR3 spans 8 residues. Germline V CDR1 and CDR2: DFQATT, SNEGSKA (reference sequence). The CDR3 reads CSASGADF. In DNA, the CDR3 is TGCAGTGCGTCCGGGGCGGACTTT.

There are a few counts of this clone. J is TRBJ1-6 and V is TRBV3-1 (or the pseudogene TRBV3-2); the D is unclear. V was cut by 4 bases and J by 0 bases, with 7 bases left in between. The V gene's germline CDR1 is LGHDT and CDR2 YNNKEL (reference sequence). The CDR3 extends over 15 amino acids. CDR3 region: CASSPGSSYNSPLHF. The CDR3 nucleotides are TGTGCCAGCAGCCCCGGGAGCTCCTATAATTCACCCCTCCACTTT.

V and J are TRBV5-1 and TRBJ2-3; no firm D call. The CDR3 contains 12 residues. Germline CDR1 is SGHRS and CDR2 is YFSETQ. V lost 0 bases, J lost 5 bases, and 4 bases lay in between. The CDR3 region has the DNA TGCGCCAGCAGCTTGGGGGAAGATACGCAGTATTTT. Translated: CASSLGEDTQYF. Full variable domain (rest looked up from reference TRBV5-1 and TRBJ2-3): KAGVTQTPRYLIKTRGQQVTLSCSPISGHRSVSWYQQTPGQGLQFLFEYFSETQRNKGNFPGRFSGRQFSNSRSEMNVSTLELGDSALYLCASSLGEDTQYFGPGTRLTVL.

This chain uses TRBV28 with TRBJ2-7; D not resolved. Germline V gene data show CDR1 as MDHEN and CDR2 as SYDVKM. The CDR3 has 13 residues. V was clipped by 7 bases and J by 4 bases, with 14 bases between them. CDR3 in DNA: TGTGCCAGCATTAGCAGGCCAGGTTACGAGCAGTACTTC. It yields the protein CASISRPGYEQYF.

The chain is built from TRBV3-1 (or the pseudogene TRBV3-2) and TRBJ1-4, with D possibly TRBD1 on 5 matching bases. CDR3 length: 15 amino acids. CDR1 LGHDT and CDR2 YNNKEL come from the germline V gene (reference sequence). Trimming pared 0 bases from V and 8 bases from J, leaving 13 bases between. In DNA, the CDR3 is TGTGCCAGCAGCCAAGAGGGGGGAGTGGGGGAAAAACTGTTTTTT. Its translation is CASSQEGGVGEKLFF.

The chain recombines TRBV4-3 with TRBJ2-1; D not resolved. V lost 3 bases and J 7 bases, leaving 10 bases between the germline ends. Per the germline V gene, CDR1 is LGHNA and CDR2 is YSLEER. The CDR3 loop spans 13 amino acids. The CDR3 nucleotides read TGCGCCAGCAGCCATAGTTTAGGAAATGAGCAGTTCTTC. Its protein product is CASSHSLGNEQFF.

This clone was counted only a few times. The genes are TRBV27 and TRBJ1-6, with a weak D call TRBD1 (5 bases). CDR3 length equals 15 residues. Germline V gene sequence: CDR1 MNHEY, CDR2 SMNVEV (reference sequence). The V gene lost 5 bases and the J gene lost 0 bases, with 8 bases spanning the gap. This CDR3 reads CASSPTVSYNSPLHF. The CDR3 coding sequence is TGTGCCAGCAGTCCGACAGTCTCCTATAATTCACCCCTCCACTTT.

The chain links TRBV10-3 to TRBJ2-3; maybe TRBD2 (6 bases). The CDR3 runs 16 residues. V gave up 0 bases and J gave up 3 bases, with 13 bases separating them. The germline gives CDR1 ENHRY, CDR2 SYGVKD. The CDR3 DNA is TGTGCCATCAGTGAGTCGATTGCGGGAATTACAGATACGCAGTATTTT. Its protein is CAISESIAGITDTQYF.

The gene calls are TRBV6-5 and TRBJ1-2, with 11 nucleotides matching TRBD1. Per the germline V gene, CDR1 is MNHEY and CDR2 is SVGAGI. CDR3 size: 15 residues. The J segment lost 0 bases and the V segment lost 8 bases, leaving 5 bases of the junction unmatched. Written as DNA, the CDR3 is TGTGCCAGCCGGACAGGGGGCCCCTCTAACTATGGCTACACCTTC. Translated, it gives CASRTGGPSNYGYTF.

The chain employs TRBV6-1 and TRBJ1-2; maybe TRBD1 (5 bases). V shed 4 bases and J shed 0 bases, with 15 bases lying between them. Per the germline V gene, CDR1 is MNHNS and CDR2 is SASEGT. CDR3 size: 16 residues. The CDR3, as DNA: TGTGCCAGCAGTGGGGACTGGACGGAGGCTAACTATGGCTACACCTTC. Its protein is CASSGDWTEANYGYTF.

This chain uses TRBV10-1 with TRBJ1-1; perhaps TRBD1 as D (5 bases). Germline V gene sequence: CDR1 WNHNN, CDR2 SYGVQD (reference sequence). Deletions cut 4 bases from V and 0 bases from J, with 6 bases between. The CDR3 runs 13 residues. CDR3 sequence reads: CASSAQVNTEAFF. The CDR3 DNA sequence: TGCGCCAGCAGTGCACAGGTGAACACTGAAGCTTTCTTT.

The V and J genes are TRBV6-2 or TRBV6-3 and TRBJ2-1; TRBD2 aligns across 9 bases. Germline V gene sequence: CDR1 MNHEY, CDR2 SVGEGT. Unmatched junction bases numbered 4, after V lost 4 bases and J lost 3 bases. This CDR3 comprises 15 residues. This CDR3 reads CASSLPSGDYNEQFF. For the CDR3, the DNA is TGTGCCAGCAGTTTGCCTAGCGGGGACTACAATGAGCAGTTCTTC.

The chain carries TRBV4-1 and TRBJ1-5, with no clear D. V was clipped by 0 bases and J by 9 bases, with 12 bases between them. CDR3 length: 14 amino acids. Germline V gene lookup returns CDR1 MGHRA and CDR2 YSYEKL. CDR3 region: CASSQEWAAGPQHF. As DNA, the CDR3 is TGCGCCAGCAGCCAAGAATGGGCAGCCGGGCCCCAGCATTTT.

The gene calls are TRBV6-5 and TRBJ2-2; 10 positions match TRBD1. The germline V gene has CDR1 MNHEY and CDR2 SVGAGI. V shed 8 bases and J 6 bases; nucleotides not matched to a gene: 3. CDR3 length: 13 amino acids. The CDR3 loop is CASVGQGAGELFF. The CDR3 DNA follows: TGTGCCAGCGTTGGACAGGGGGCCGGGGAGCTGTTTTTT.

This chain joins TRBV2 and TRBJ1-2; D is perhaps TRBD1 (6 bases). The V and J ends lost 6 bases and 4 bases respectively, with 12 bases between them. The CDR3 is made up of 13 amino acids. The V gene's germline CDR1 is SNHLY and CDR2 FYNNEI. Here the CDR3 DNA reads TGTGCCAGCAGACAGGGACTTGGCTATGGCTACACCTTC. Translated: CASRQGLGYGYTF. Based on the CDR3 plus reference TRBV2 and TRBJ1-2, the full variable domain is EPEVTQTPSHQVTQMGQEVILRCVPISNHLYFYWYRQILGQKVEFLVSFYNNEISEKSEIFDDQFSVERPDGSNFTLKIRSTKLEDSAMYFCASRQGLGYGYTFGSGTRLTVV.

The rearrangement links TRBV27 to TRBJ2-7; 8 bases agree with TRBD2. Per the germline V gene, CDR1 is MNHEY and CDR2 is SMNVEV (reference sequence). The CDR3 totals 14 residues. The ends lost 2 bases at V and 6 bases at J; junction bases unmatched: 6. The CDR3 coding sequence is TGTGCCAGCAGTTTACTAGCGGGCACCGGCGAGCAGTACTTC. As protein: CASSLLAGTGEQYF.

The chain links TRBV29-1 to TRBJ2-7; 7 bases are shared with TRBD1. Germline V CDR1 and CDR2: SQVTM, ANQGSEA. The CDR3 sequence is 13 residues long. V lost 4 bases and J lost 0; bases outside the gene matches: 3. In DNA form, the CDR3 reads TGCAGCGTTGGGACAGGCAGCTCCTACGAGCAGTACTTC. Translating it yields CSVGTGSSYEQYF.

J is TRBJ2-2 and V is TRBV7-2, with a possible D match to TRBD2 (5 bases). The CDR3 is 14 amino acids. Germline V gene sequence: CDR1 SGHTA, CDR2 FQGNSA. With 4 bases removed from V and 7 bases from J, the gap between germline ends came to 13 bases. This CDR3 reads CASSWTDIIGELFF. CDR3 bases: TGTGCCAGCAGCTGGACTGACATAATCGGGGAGCTGTTTTTT.

This clone was found once. The rearrangement links TRBV19 to TRBJ2-2; no clear D. CDR3 size: 13 residues. The V gene lost 0 bases and the J gene lost 5 bases, with 4 bases spanning the gap. The germline CDR1 and CDR2 sequences are LNHDA and SQIVND (reference sequence). In nucleotides, the CDR3 is TGTGCCAGTAGTATAGAGGGGACCGGGGAGCTGTTTTTT. Protein sequence: CASSIEGTGELFF.

This chain links TRBV18 with TRBJ2-7; D is unclear. Germline CDR1 KGHSH, CDR2 LQKENI. CDR3 length: 12 residues. Trimming left V 6 bases short and J 1 base short, with 7 bases between. The CDR3 bases are TGTGCCAGCTCGGGTCTTTCCTACGAGCAGTACTTC. Its translation is CASSGLSYEQYF.